The rows below give T cell receptor beta chains drawn from one sample of a study of blood T cell repertoires in COVID-19. The repertoire was sequenced with immunoSEQ multiplex PCR; TCRdb's copy has only in-frame clones and lacks some. The data hold 150,000 to 200,000 clones, with 80% to 90% observed a single time. Sequencing was done on a sample of peripheral blood. The receptors shown here come from a man younger than 35 with active or convalescent COVID-19. Both conserved end residues are part of each CDR3. The D gene is left open where the match is weak. The size field is filled for only some rows; it gives once, few, many or a size class.

J gene,clone size,V gene,D gene,CDR3 DNA,CDR3 protein
TRBJ1-1,NA,TRBV25-1,NA,TGTGCCAGCAGTTCGGGGGGAGTTTGGACTGAAGCTTTCTTT,CASSSGGVWTEAFF
TRBJ1-5,NA,TRBV28,TRBD1,TGTGCCAGCAGTTCCGACAGGGGACGTCAGCCCCAGCATTTT,CASSSDRGRQPQHF
TRBJ1-6,NA,TRBV7-8,NA,TGTGCCAGCAGCCAACGTCCCTATCAGGGCGAGTATAATTCACCCCTCCACTTT,CASSQRPYQGEYNSPLHF
TRBJ2-6,few,TRBV7-8,NA,TGTGCCAGCAGCTGGGCAGATTCTGGGGCCAACGTCCTGACTTTC,CASSWADSGANVLTF
TRBJ1-2,NA,TRBV24-1,TRBD1,TGTGCCACCAGTGATTGGACAGGGGGGACGACTGGCTACACCTTC,CATSDWTGGTTGYTF
TRBJ2-1,once,TRBV18,NA,TGTGCCAGCTCCCCGGGGGAGTTAGGACAATACTACAATGAGCAGTTCTTC,CASSPGELGQYYNEQFF
TRBJ1-5,NA,TRBV19,TRBD1,TGTGCCAGTAGTGGGGACAGCGATCAGCCCCAGCATTTT,CASSGDSDQPQHF
TRBJ2-3,NA,TRBV7-9,TRBD2,TGTGCCAGCAGCACAGTAGCGGGGGCCACAGATACGCAGTATTTT,CASSTVAGATDTQYF
TRBJ1-1,few,TRBV6-5,NA,TGTGCCAGCAGTTCCGCAGGGGATCCGAACACTGAAGCTTTCTTT,CASSSAGDPNTEAFF
TRBJ1-2,NA,TRBV7-2,TRBD1,TGTGCCAGCAGCTTAGAGAGACAGGGGCGGAACTATGGCTACACCTTC,CASSLERQGRNYGYTF
TRBJ2-3,NA,TRBV5-1,TRBD2,TGCGCCAGCAGCGTCCTAGCGGGAGGGGGATTAGATACGCAGTATTTT,CASSVLAGGGLDTQYF
TRBJ1-2,NA,TRBV19,TRBD1,TGTGCCAGTAGTCCAGGTGGGACAGGGGAAAACTATGGCTACACCTTC,CASSPGGTGENYGYTF
TRBJ1-1,once,TRBV14,TRBD1,TGTGCCAGCAGCCTTGCACCGCTCGGACAGGGCGCTGAAGCTTTCTTT,CASSLAPLGQGAEAFF
TRBJ2-5,NA,TRBV29-1,TRBD2,TGCAGCGGGCGGGAGGCTCAAGAGACCCAGTACTTC,CSGREAQETQYF
TRBJ2-5,few,TRBV7-2,NA,TGTGCCTCCTCCAGGGGGAGCGGGAGTTGGGGAGAGACCCAGTACTTC,CASSRGSGSWGETQYF
TRBJ1-2,NA,TRBV2,NA,TGTGCCAGCACTCCTAACTATGGCTACACCTTC,CASTPNYGYTF
TRBJ2-3,NA,TRBV5-6,NA,TGTGCCAGCAGCCGACTAGACAGGGACACAGATACGCAGTATTTT,CASSRLDRDTDTQYF
TRBJ1-1,NA,TRBV10-2,TRBD1,TGCGCCAGCGCTGGACAGGGCAACACTGAAGCTTTCTTT,CASAGQGNTEAFF
TRBJ1-2,NA,TRBV6-5,NA,TGTGCCAGCAGGGAGGGCTGGAATGGCTACACCTTC,CASREGWNGYTF
TRBJ1-2,NA,TRBV27,TRBD1,TGTGCCAGCAGTCTTATCCCAACAGGGGGCAGCTACACCTTC,CASSLIPTGGSYTF
TRBJ2-7,NA,TRBV24-1,NA,TGTGCCACCCTTATGGGCACCGGCGAGCAGTACTTC,CATLMGTGEQYF
TRBJ1-5,NA,TRBV30,NA,TGTGCCTGGAGTTCCGGGTTCAATCAGCCCCAGCATTTT,CAWSSGFNQPQHF
TRBJ2-7,NA,TRBV29-1,TRBD1,TGCAGCGTTAAGGGACAGGGGATCTACGAGCAGTACTTC,CSVKGQGIYEQYF
TRBJ2-2,NA,TRBV10-2,NA,TGCGCCAGCAGTGAGCCCGGACAGAACACCGGGGAGCTGTTTTTT,CASSEPGQNTGELFF
TRBJ2-7,NA,TRBV28,TRBD1,TGTGCCAGCAGTTTAATTGACCTGACAGGGGACTACGAGCAGTACTTC,CASSLIDLTGDYEQYF
TRBJ1-1,NA,TRBV5-8,NA,TGTGCCAGCAATCGTAAGAGAACGGGGGACGCTGAAGCTTTCTTT,CASNRKRTGDAEAFF
TRBJ2-1,NA,TRBV6-5,TRBD2,TGTGCCTCCCAACCGCGGGGGGCCAGGACCAATGAGCAGTTCTTC,CASQPRGARTNEQFF
TRBJ1-2,NA,TRBV2,NA,TGTGCCACCCCGTTTTCGACAGTGCCAGTCTATGGCTACACCTTC,CATPFSTVPVYGYTF